These 3 T cell receptor beta chains were sequenced from one sample in a study of T cell repertoires in cytomegalovirus infection. Each CDR3 protein is one row after TCRdb ran MiXCR on the reads. The repertoire has approximately 350,000 distinct CDR3 sequences, approximately 35% of them found once; the top ten carry approximately 12%. These receptors lack a known antigen. Source: cultured PBMCs, taken from culture after CMV antigen stimulation. The source is a human donor in good health (CMV status not recorded). Some clones in this sample may be carry-over from other donors' samples.

The V gene is TRBV6-2 or TRBV6-3, the J gene TRBJ2-3; 13 bases line up with TRBD2. CDR1 and CDR2 from the germline V gene are MNHEY and SVGEGT. The CDR3 length is 18 residues. Germline trimming cut 8 bases from V and 3 bases from J; bases unmatched to any gene: 14. The CDR3 nucleotides are TGTGCCAGCGGTCAAACTAGCGGGAGGGCCTGGTGGACAGATACGCAGTATTTT. Translating it yields CASGQTSGRAWWTDTQYF.

This clonotype was found once. The chain couples TRBV6-2 or TRBV6-3 to TRBJ2-1, with D unresolved. V was clipped by 4 bases and J by 4 bases, with 17 bases between them. Germline CDR1 reads MNHEY; CDR2 reads SVGEGT. CDR3 size: 16 residues. For the CDR3, the DNA is TGTGCCAGCAGTTGGGCCCGGGTCGGGCGGTACAATGAGCAGTTCTTC. Amino acids: CASSWARVGRYNEQFF.

The V call is TRBV7-2, the J call TRBJ2-7; 7 nucleotides agree with TRBD2. This CDR3 comprises 14 residues. Germline-derived CDR1 and CDR2 are SGHTA and FQGNSA. V lost 4 bases and J lost 5; bases outside the gene matches: 8. CDR3 residues: CASSSGGGTNEQYV. The DNA for the CDR3 is TGTGCCAGCAGCTCCGGCGGGGGTACAAACGAGCAGTACGTC.